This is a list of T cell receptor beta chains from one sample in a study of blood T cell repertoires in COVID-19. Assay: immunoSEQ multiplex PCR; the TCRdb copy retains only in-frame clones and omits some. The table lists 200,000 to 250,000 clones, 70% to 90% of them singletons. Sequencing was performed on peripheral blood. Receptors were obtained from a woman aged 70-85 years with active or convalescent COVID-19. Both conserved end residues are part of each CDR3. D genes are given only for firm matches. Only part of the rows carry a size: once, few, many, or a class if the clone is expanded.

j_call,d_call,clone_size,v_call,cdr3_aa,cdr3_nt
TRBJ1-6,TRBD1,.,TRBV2,CASSRGQENSPLHF,TGTGCCAGCAGTAGGGGACAGGAGAATTCACCCCTCCACTTT
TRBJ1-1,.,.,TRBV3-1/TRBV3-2,CASSQQGSEAFF,TGTGCCAGCAGCCAACAGGGCTCGGAAGCTTTCTTT
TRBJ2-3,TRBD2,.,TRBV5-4,CASSLPQRGSTDTQYF,TGTGCCAGCAGCCTGCCCCAGCGGGGAAGCACAGATACGCAGTATTTT
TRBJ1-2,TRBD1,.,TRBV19,CASTRGGGDGYTF,TGTGCCAGTACCCGAGGAGGGGGCGATGGCTACACCTTC
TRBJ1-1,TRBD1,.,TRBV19,CASSLGQGGTEAFF,TGTGCCAGTAGTCTTGGACAGGGGGGAACTGAAGCTTTCTTT
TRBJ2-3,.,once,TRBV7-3,CASSLERLPPGDTQYF,TGTGCCAGCAGCTTAGAGAGGCTTCCCCCTGGAGATACGCAGTATTTT
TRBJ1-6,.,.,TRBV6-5,CACRAYSSPLHF,TGTGCTTGCAGGGCTTATAGCTCACCCCTCCACTTT
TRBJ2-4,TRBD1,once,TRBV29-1,CSVGQVLGNIQYF,TGCAGCGTCGGACAGGTCTTGGGAAACATTCAGTACTTC
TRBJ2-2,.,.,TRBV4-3,CASSQEYNTGELFF,TGCGCCAGCAGCCAAGAATATAACACCGGGGAGCTGTTTTTT
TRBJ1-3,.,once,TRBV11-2,CASSLDIGVGNTIYF,TGTGCCAGCAGCTTAGATATCGGGGTTGGAAACACCATATATTTT
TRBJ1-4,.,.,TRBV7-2,CASSLAQREKLFF,TGTGCCAGCAGCTTAGCGCAACGGGAAAAACTGTTTTTT
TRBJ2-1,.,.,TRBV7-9,CASSLLTNEQFF,TGTGCCAGCAGCCTACTAACAAATGAGCAGTTCTTC
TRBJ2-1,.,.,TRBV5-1,CASGGLTYNEQFF,TGCGCCAGCGGAGGCCTCACCTACAATGAGCAGTTCTTC
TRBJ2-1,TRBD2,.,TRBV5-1,CASSSGGTTPLSEQFF,TGCGCCAGCAGCTCGGGGGGGACGACTCCATTAAGTGAGCAGTTCTTC
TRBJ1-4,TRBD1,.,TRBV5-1,CASSSRTGDTEKLFF,TGCGCCAGCAGCTCTCGGACAGGGGACACTGAAAAACTGTTTTTT
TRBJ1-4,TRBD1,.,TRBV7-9,CASSSGQVNEKLFF,TGTGCCAGCAGCTCGGGACAGGTTAATGAAAAACTGTTTTTT
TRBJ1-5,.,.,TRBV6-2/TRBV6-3,CASSYSEGKKPQHF,TGTGCCAGCAGTTACTCGGAGGGTAAAAAGCCCCAGCATTTT
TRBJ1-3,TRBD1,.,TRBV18,CASSPQSGQAISGNTIYF,TGTGCCAGCTCACCTCAATCTGGACAGGCCATCTCTGGAAACACCATATATTTT
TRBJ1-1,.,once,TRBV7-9,CASSLVLGAHTEAFF,TGTGCCAGCAGCTTAGTGTTAGGGGCTCACACTGAAGCTTTCTTT
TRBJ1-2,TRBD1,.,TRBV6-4,CASSAGQGSAYGYTF,TGTGCCAGCAGTGCAGGACAGGGGAGCGCCTATGGCTACACCTTC
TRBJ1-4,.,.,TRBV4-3,CASSRATREKLFF,TGCGCCAGCAGTCGAGCGACTCGGGAAAAACTGTTTTTT
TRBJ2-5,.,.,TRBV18,CASSPPSQETQYF,TGTGCCAGCTCACCCCCCAGCCAAGAGACCCAGTACTTC
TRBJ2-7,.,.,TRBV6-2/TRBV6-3,CASSYGPSYEQYF,TGTGCCAGCAGTTACGGCCCCTCCTACGAGCAGTACTTC
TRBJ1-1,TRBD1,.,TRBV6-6,CASSYKGADTEAFF,TGTGCCAGCAGTTACAAGGGGGCGGACACTGAAGCTTTCTTT